The 26 T cell receptor beta chains given below trace back to one sample, sequenced in a study of blood T cell repertoires in COVID-19. The method was immunoSEQ multiplex PCR; TCRdb's version includes in-frame clones alone and lacks a portion of them. The sample holds 100,000 to 150,000 clones, approximately 85% seen once. The specimen was peripheral blood. The receptors were gathered from a man aged 25-45 years with COVID-19, enrolled during active disease.

V gene TRBV12-5 combines with J gene TRBJ2-1; D is perhaps TRBD2 (5 bases). V was pared by 4 bases and J by 12 bases, with 19 bases between. This CDR3 has 14 amino acids. Germline CDR1 reads LGHNT; CDR2 reads FRNRAP. The CDR3 DNA is TGTGCTAGTGGTTCCCGTCCGGGGTTCGCAGGGCAGTTCTTC. It specifies CASGSRPGFAGQFF.

This sequence joins TRBV10-3 and TRBJ2-2; 11 positions match TRBD2. Germline CDR1 is ENHRY and CDR2 is SYGVKD. The length of the CDR3 is 16 residues. J lost 2 bases, V lost 4 bases, and 3 bases had no gene match. CDR3 sequence reads: CAISGLAGGNTGELFF. DNA for the CDR3: TGTGCCATCAGTGGTCTAGCGGGGGGTAACACCGGGGAGCTGTTTTTT.

The J gene is TRBJ1-1, the V gene TRBV28; D unclear. Per the germline V gene, CDR1 is MDHEN and CDR2 is SYDVKM. V was clipped by 8 bases and J by 0 bases, with 13 bases between them. CDR3 length: 14 residues. CDR3 nucleotide sequence: TGTGCCAGCTCGAGGCAGACCATGAACACTGAAGCTTTCTTT. Its protein is CASSRQTMNTEAFF.

This clone showed up just once. The chain carries TRBV6-5 and TRBJ1-1; D is possibly TRBD1 (5 bases). Per the germline V gene, CDR1 is MNHEY and CDR2 is SVGAGI. This CDR3 region has 14 residues. Trimming took off 9 bases at V and 5 bases at J, with 19 bases between the two ends. The CDR3 nucleotides are TGTGCCAGTTACCGGGCGGGGGGAGGTACTGAAGCTTTCTTT. Its translation: CASYRAGGGTEAFF.

The chain has TRBV28 and TRBJ1-4, with no clear D. In germline, CDR1 is MDHEN, CDR2 SYDVKM. With 6 bases removed from V and 10 bases from J, the gap between germline ends came to 12 bases. The CDR3 runs to 12 residues. For the CDR3, the DNA is TGTGCCAGCAGCCCTCCCCGGGGAAAACTGTTTTTT. Its translation is CASSPPRGKLFF.

The chain is built from TRBV30 and TRBJ1-2; TRBD1 agrees at 8 bases. The germline gives CDR1 GTSNPN, CDR2 SVGIG (reference sequence). Losses at the gene ends were 1 base for V and 3 bases for J; bases not matched to a gene: 7. This CDR3 contains 15 residues. In DNA form, the CDR3 reads TGTGCCTGGAGTGATTACGGACAGGGAGACTATGGCTACACCTTC. The encoded protein is CAWSDYGQGDYGYTF.

The chain combines TRBV10-3 with TRBJ1-1; unclear D gene. CDR1 ENHRY and CDR2 SYGVKD come from the germline V gene. V lost 4 bases and J lost 4, with 10 bases in between. The CDR3 is 13 residues long. The CDR3 sequence is CAISARGSTEAFF. The CDR3 DNA follows: TGTGCCATCAGTGCTAGAGGGAGCACTGAAGCTTTCTTT.

The genes are TRBV19 and TRBJ1-1; D is possibly TRBD1 (5 bases). The germline V gene encodes CDR1 LNHDA and CDR2 SQIVND (reference sequence). The CDR3 contains 16 residues. V lost 5 bases to trimming and J lost 0 bases, with 16 bases between them. CDR3 coding DNA: TGTGCCAGTAGTTCCGGGGGAGGGCGTTTGAACACTGAAGCTTTCTTT. Residues: CASSSGGGRLNTEAFF.

There are many counts of this clone. V is TRBV19 and J is TRBJ1-6; 9 bases fit TRBD1. Germline lookup yields CDR1 LNHDA and CDR2 SQIVND (reference sequence). This CDR3 comprises 13 residues. The J segment lost 7 bases and the V segment lost 7 bases, leaving 2 bases of the junction unmatched. CDR3 region: CASKGQGNSPLHF. CDR3 sequence (DNA): TGTGCCAGTAAGGGACAGGGAAATTCACCCCTCCACTTT.

This clone was counted a few times. The gene calls are TRBV6-5 and TRBJ1-5; TRBD1 agrees at 7 bases. The CDR3 extends over 15 amino acids. The junction had 12 bases not matched to a gene; V was cut back by 6 bases and J by 7 bases. Germline V CDR1 and CDR2: MNHEY, SVGAGI. The DNA of the CDR3 is TGTGCCAGCAGACTCGACAGGGATCCGGGGCAGCCCCAGCATTTT. This sequence encodes CASRLDRDPGQPQHF.

This chain connects TRBV2 to TRBJ1-6, with TRBD1 matching over 7 bases. The CDR3 length is 16 residues. The germline V gene encodes CDR1 SNHLY and CDR2 FYNNEI. V was pared by 6 bases and J by 3 bases, with 8 bases of the junction left unmatched. For the CDR3, the DNA is TGTGCCAGCAGGCCGGGACAGCCCCTCTATAATTCACCCCTCCACTTT. Amino acid sequence: CASRPGQPLYNSPLHF.

This clone was observed a few times. The V and J genes are TRBV7-2 and TRBJ1-2; perhaps TRBD1 as D (6 bases). The germline V gene has CDR1 SGHTA and CDR2 FQGNSA. This CDR3 contains 13 residues. Between the trimmed V and J ends, which lost 3 bases and 7 bases, there was a span of 12 bases. This CDR3 reads CASSFDRPSGYTF. The CDR3 DNA reads as TGTGCCAGCAGCTTTGACAGGCCCAGTGGCTACACCTTC.

V gene TRBV28 combines with J gene TRBJ2-7, with unresolved D. V lost 5 bases and J lost 4, with 12 bases in between. CDR1 MDHEN and CDR2 SYDVKM come from the germline V gene. This CDR3 is 13 amino acids long. CDR3 nucleotide sequence: TGTGCCAGCAGTAGGCTAGTCGGGTACGAGCAGTACTTC. Protein sequence: CASSRLVGYEQYF.

V usage is TRBV24-1 and J usage is TRBJ1-4; TRBD1 might be the D (6 bases). CDR1 is KGHDR, CDR2 SFDVKD, per germline. CDR3 length: 16 amino acids. V was trimmed by 2 bases and J by 7 bases, leaving 16 bases between them. In DNA, the CDR3 is TGTGCCACCAGTGATTCTTCCAGCAGGGGTGGTGAAAAACTGTTTTTT. Amino acids: CATSDSSSRGGEKLFF.

In this sample, this clone turned up once. The rearrangement uses TRBV18 and TRBJ2-7; D perhaps matches TRBD1 (5 bases). The CDR3 is 13 amino acids. V was shortened by 3 bases and J by 2 bases, with 8 bases between the two germline ends. Per germline, CDR1 KGHSH and CDR2 LQKENI. The CDR3 here is CASSPTGTYEQYF. CDR3 DNA sequence: TGTGCCAGCTCACCCACAGGAACCTACGAGCAGTACTTC.

The chain employs TRBV28 and TRBJ2-2; possibly TRBD2 for D (5 bases). The ends were cut back, 5 bases at V and 6 bases at J, with 13 bases in the middle. Germline loops: CDR1 MDHEN, CDR2 SYDVKM. The CDR3 is 14 amino acids. This CDR3 reads CASSLRPGSGELFF. The CDR3 DNA is TGTGCCAGCAGTCTACGACCGGGGTCCGGGGAGCTGTTTTTT.

This clone was seen only a few times. The V and J genes are TRBV24-1 and TRBJ2-1; 7 nucleotides match TRBD2. The J segment lost 3 bases and the V segment lost 1 base, leaving 8 bases of the junction unmatched. The CDR3 extends over 17 amino acids. Per germline, CDR1 KGHDR and CDR2 SFDVKD. CDR3 loop: CATSDLPLAENYNEQFF. DNA of the CDR3: TGTGCCACCAGTGATTTACCTCTAGCGGAAAACTACAATGAGCAGTTCTTC.

This clone was seen more than once but under ten times. The chain recombines TRBV18 with TRBJ1-5, with D possibly TRBD1 on 6 matching bases. This CDR3 contains 13 residues. Trimming removed 3 bases at V and 4 bases at J, with 7 bases between. The germline CDR1 and CDR2 sequences are KGHSH and LQKENI. CDR3 nucleotides: TGTGCCAGCTCACCCGGGACAAATCAGCCCCAGCATTTT. Its protein product is CASSPGTNQPQHF.

This chain connects TRBV27 to TRBJ2-1; TRBD1 matches 7 bases. Germline V lookup: CDR1 MNHEY, CDR2 SMNVEV (reference sequence). Trimming took 5 bases from V and 0 from J; bases not matched to a gene: 4. There are 15 residues in the CDR3. As DNA, the CDR3 is TGTGCCAGCAGTATACAGGGGAGCTCCTACAATGAGCAGTTCTTC. Translating it yields CASSIQGSSYNEQFF.

V usage is TRBV5-1 and J usage is TRBJ1-4; TRBD1 matches at 8 bases. V lost 0 bases to trimming and J lost 5 bases; unmatched junction nucleotides: 0. This CDR3 is 14 amino acids long. Looked up from germline, CDR1 is SGHRS and CDR2 is YFSETQ. In DNA form, the CDR3 reads TGCGCCAGCAGCTTGGGGACAGGGAATGAAAAACTGTTTTTT. Protein product: CASSLGTGNEKLFF.

The chain's CDR3 is CSVESLREQYF. CDR3 DNA: TGCAGCGTTGAAAGTCTCCGGGAGCAGTACTTC. The chain links TRBV29-1 to TRBJ2-7; D gene uncertain. V was trimmed by 2 bases and J by 7 bases, leaving 9 bases between them. CDR1 is SQVTM, CDR2 ANQGSEA, per germline. CDR3 length equals 11 residues.

This rearrangement joins TRBV28 to TRBJ1-1; 8 nucleotides match TRBD1. Germline V gene lookup returns CDR1 MDHEN and CDR2 SYDVKM. The V gene end was trimmed by 7 bases and the J gene end by 6 bases; junction bases not matched to a gene: 13. The CDR3 extends over 15 amino acids. The CDR3 spells CASIRGGTGLAEAFF. The CDR3 nucleotides are TGTGCCAGCATTAGGGGGGGGACAGGTCTCGCTGAAGCTTTCTTT.

This chain links TRBV1 with TRBJ2-7; TRBD1, as called in the table, went unchecked against the DNA. TRBV1 is a known pseudogene. CDR3 length: 14 residues. The CDR3 DNA reads TGCACCAGCAGCCTGGAGACAGGGATCTACGAGCAGTACTTC. This sequence encodes CTSSLETGIYEQYF.

This chain links TRBV30 with TRBJ2-6; the D gene is possibly TRBD1 (5 bases). The germline V gene encodes CDR1 GTSNPN and CDR2 SVGIG (reference sequence). CDR3 length: 20 residues. Trimming pared 4 bases from V and 0 bases from J, leaving 25 bases between. CDR3: CAWTTYATARDSSGANVLTF. CDR3 DNA: TGTGCCTGGACTACGTACGCGACGGCCAGGGATAGCTCTGGGGCCAACGTCCTGACTTTC.

This rearrangement joins TRBV9 to TRBJ2-1, with TRBD2 matching over 8 bases. The germline gives CDR1 SGDLS, CDR2 YYNGEE. The J segment lost 5 bases and the V segment lost 1 base, leaving 5 bases of the junction unmatched. CDR3 length equals 15 residues. This CDR3 is CASSVKRGMDNEQFF. CDR3 coding DNA: TGTGCCAGCAGCGTAAAGCGGGGGATGGACAATGAGCAGTTCTTC.

CDR3 bases: TGTGCCAGCAGCTCCGGACTAGAGGGTCTCAATGAGCAGTTCTTC. Protein product: CASSSGLEGLNEQFF. The rearrangement uses TRBV9 and TRBJ2-1; the match to TRBD2 covers 7 bases. This CDR3 is built from 15 residues. Germline V lookup: CDR1 SGDLS, CDR2 YYNGEE. Trimming took 4 bases from V and 6 from J; bases not matched to a gene: 10.